Below are 2 T cell receptor beta chains sequenced from a single sample in a study of beta chain features in type 1 diabetes. TCRB transcripts that were expressed got sequenced, as all of the isolated RNA had been reverse transcribed. Clones were sequenced by immunoSEQ multiplex PCR, and TCRdb holds only the in-frame ones, with some missing. The sample shows around 500,000 clones, over 9.5% of them seen only once. What was sequenced was naive CD4+ T cells from blood. The origin of the receptors is a woman aged 18-35 years in good health.

This clone was seen only a few times. The chain recombines TRBV29-1 with TRBJ2-2; D may be TRBD2 (5 bases). With 7 bases removed from V and 8 bases from J, the gap between germline ends came to 17 bases. The CDR3 sequence is 13 residues long. From germline, CDR1 is SQVTM and CDR2 ANQGSEA. The CDR3 bases are TGCAGCGCCGGGAACTACCGAACTGGGGAGCTGTTTTTT. This encodes CSAGNYRTGELFF.

This clone was observed many times. V and J are TRBV21-1 and TRBJ2-7; the tabulated D call, TRBD1, remains unverified against the DNA. TRBV21-1 is given as a pseudogene. This CDR3 region has 13 residues. Written as DNA, the CDR3 is TGTGCCAGCAGGGACAGGGGCACCGACGAGCAGTACGTC. Translation: CASRDRGTDEQYV.